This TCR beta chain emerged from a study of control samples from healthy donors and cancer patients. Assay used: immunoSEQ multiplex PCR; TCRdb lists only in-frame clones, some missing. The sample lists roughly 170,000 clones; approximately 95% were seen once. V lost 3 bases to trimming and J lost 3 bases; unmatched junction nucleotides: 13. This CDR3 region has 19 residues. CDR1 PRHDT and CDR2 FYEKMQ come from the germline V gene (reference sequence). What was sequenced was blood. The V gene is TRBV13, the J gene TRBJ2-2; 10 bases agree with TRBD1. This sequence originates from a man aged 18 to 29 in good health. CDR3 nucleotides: TGTGCCAGCAGCTTGGGCGGAGGAGTGGGACAGGGGTACACCGGGGAGCTGTTTTTT. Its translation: CASSLGGGVGQGYTGELFF.